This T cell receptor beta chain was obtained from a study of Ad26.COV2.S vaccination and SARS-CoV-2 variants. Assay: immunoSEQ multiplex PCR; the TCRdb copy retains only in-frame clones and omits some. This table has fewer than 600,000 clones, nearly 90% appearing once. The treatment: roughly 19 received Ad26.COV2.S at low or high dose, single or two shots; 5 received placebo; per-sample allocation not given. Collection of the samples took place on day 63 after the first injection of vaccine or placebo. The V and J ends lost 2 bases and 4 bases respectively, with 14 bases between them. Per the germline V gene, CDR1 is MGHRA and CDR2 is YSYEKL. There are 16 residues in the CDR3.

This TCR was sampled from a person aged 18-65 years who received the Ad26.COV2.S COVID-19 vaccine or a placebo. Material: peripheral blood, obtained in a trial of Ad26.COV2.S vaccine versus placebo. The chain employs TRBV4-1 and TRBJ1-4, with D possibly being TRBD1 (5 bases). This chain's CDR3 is CASSQIFQGSNEKLFF. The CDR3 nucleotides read TGCGCCAGCAGCCAAATCTTTCAGGGAAGTAATGAAAAACTGTTTTTT.